These 4 T cell receptor beta chains originate from one sample sequenced in a study of blood T cells in healthy people across ages. A sample-barcoded 5' primer and a J-beta primer mix were used in a second PCR of about 7 to 12 cycles. Each CDR3 protein is one row after TCRdb ran MiXCR on the 5' RACE reads. Of roughly 800,000 distinct CDR3 sequences in the sample, roughly 64% were seen once. The sequenced sample consisted of blood. Receptor source: a man aged 30 to 39 in good health.

V and J are TRBV21-1 and TRBJ1-5. TRBV21-1 is an annotated pseudogene. The CDR3 has 14 residues. CDR3 residues: CASTGGDLNQPQHF. CDR3 nucleotides: TGTGCCAGCACCGGAGGGGACCTAAATCAGCCCCAGCATTTT.

This clonotype was recorded many times. CDR3 loop: CASRSDRGYSPLHF. The DNA of the CDR3 is TGTGCCAGCAGATCCGACAGGGGATATTCACCCCTCCACTTT. V gene TRBV12-3 or TRBV12-4 combines with J gene TRBJ1-6; 8 positions match TRBD1. Germline trimming cut 6 bases from V and 8 bases from J; bases unmatched to any gene: 6. The length of the CDR3 is 14 residues.

Only a few counts were recorded for this clonotype. The chain is built from TRBV29-1 and TRBJ2-1; tentatively, D is TRBD2 (5 bases). Trimming removed 3 bases at V and 5 bases at J, with 14 bases between. The CDR3 sequence is 14 residues long. Germline V gives CDR1 SQVTM, CDR2 ANQGSEA. As DNA, the CDR3 is TGCAGCGTTGAGGCGGGTAGGTTCGACAATGAGCAGTTCTTC. Its translation is CSVEAGRFDNEQFF.

The genes are TRBV6-1 and TRBJ1-5; D not resolved. This CDR3 has 14 amino acids. CDR1 and CDR2 (germline): MNHNS, SASEGT. The V end was cut by 6 bases, the J end by 2 bases, with 11 bases between. The CDR3 loop is CASRELPGNQPQHF. The CDR3 DNA follows: TGTGCCAGCAGGGAGTTACCGGGCAATCAGCCCCAGCATTTT.